This TCR beta chain is from a study of T cell responses to AZD1222 COVID-19 vaccine. In regard to this clone: Its specificity is not known.

Sequencing was performed with immunoSEQ multiplex PCR; in TCRdb, only in-frame clones are kept and a portion is missing. The table includes 130,000 to 150,000 clones, about 90% detected once. The CDR3 is made up of 15 amino acids. V lost 6 bases to trimming and J lost 1 base, with 15 bases between them. The V gene's germline CDR1 is KGHSH and CDR2 LQKENI. Second-dose recipients at about 4 or about 12 weeks were treated as one pooled group. General study points: Reportedly, nearly half the spike-specific TCRs target unmutated variant regions. Most donors were white British and more were female, and clonal diversity was possibly underestimated. Two doses of AZD1222 preceded a rise in Spike-specific TCR breadth and depth.

Sequenced material: peripheral blood, taken 28 days after the second AZD1222 dose. The genes are TRBV18 and TRBJ1-1; tentatively, D is TRBD1 (6 bases). The source is an adult who received the AZD1222 COVID-19 vaccine. CDR3 bases: TGTGCCAGCTCCAAAGGGCCGACAGGGAACACTGAAGCTTTCTTT. Translated, it gives CASSKGPTGNTEAFF.